Included here is one T cell receptor beta chain sequence, with context. Its antigen is currently unknown. Germline assignment: CDR1 SGHVS and CDR2 FQNEAQ. V dropped 1 base and J dropped 0 bases, with 19 bases sitting between them. The CDR3 is 18 residues long. The data are from a study of cytomegalovirus exposure and HLA in healthy donors. Overall study context: Early on, a data release was issued that held approximately 78 million unique TCRs from HLA-typed donors.

PCR used 60 Vbeta primers and 13 Jbeta primers. Repertoires were generated with immunoSEQ multiplex PCR, while TCRdb's copy carries only in-frame clones and drops some. The repertoire holds more than 85,000 clones, with approximately 77% as singletons. Study-wide results and caveats: Later analysis suggested most CMV-associated TCR beta chains were HLA-restricted. Investigators reported 150 to 200 TCR beta chains as tied to cytomegalovirus.

Sequencing was done on a sample of PBMCs. The rearrangement links TRBV7-8 to TRBJ2-7, with D uncertain. The sequence was obtained from a male donor in good health and CMV-seropositive. The CDR3 loop is CASSLGAGWAYSSYEQYF. CDR3 DNA: TGTGCCAGCAGCTTAGGTGCTGGTTGGGCATACAGCTCCTACGAGCAGTACTTC.